The 3 T cell receptor beta chains given below trace back to one sample, sequenced in a study of CD8 T cells in Susac syndrome. When the RNA was reverse transcribed, random hexamers were used with an input of about 0.5 to 1 ug. TCRdb re-derived calls from the immunoSEQ multiplex PCR reads in MiXCR, one entry per CDR3 protein. The sample has tens of thousands of distinct CDR3 sequences, over 90% seen once; the top ten hold 0.3% to 0.35%. Sequencing input: CD4+ T cells from PBMCs. All receptors come from a human donor with Susac syndrome.

V and J are TRBV20-1 and TRBJ1-6; D possibly corresponds to TRBD1 (5 bases). The CDR3 has 17 amino acids. Trimming took off 3 bases at V and 0 bases at J, with 15 bases between the two ends. Germline V gene data show CDR1 as DFQATT and CDR2 as SNEGSKA (reference sequence). CDR3 residues: CSAREGSLSSYNSPLHF. The CDR3 nucleotides are TGCAGTGCTAGGGAGGGGTCCTTAAGCTCCTATAATTCACCCCTCCACTTT.

This chain links TRBV6-6 with TRBJ2-5; no clear D. The germline V gene encodes CDR1 MNHNY and CDR2 SVGAGI (reference sequence). The CDR3 loop spans 14 amino acids. The V gene lost 0 bases and the J gene lost 5 bases, with 10 bases spanning the gap. CDR3 in amino acids: CASSYSRSTETQYF. For the CDR3, the DNA is TGTGCCAGCAGTTACTCCCGGTCTACCGAGACCCAGTACTTC.

This chain uses TRBV6-2 or TRBV6-3 with TRBJ2-3; D gene ambiguous. V was shortened by 7 bases and J by 9 bases, with 14 bases between the two germline ends. Germline CDR1 is MNHEY and CDR2 is SVGEGT. The length of the CDR3 is 12 residues. This CDR3 is CASTDPLETQYF. As DNA, the CDR3 is TGTGCCAGCACCGATCCCCTGGAGACGCAGTATTTT.